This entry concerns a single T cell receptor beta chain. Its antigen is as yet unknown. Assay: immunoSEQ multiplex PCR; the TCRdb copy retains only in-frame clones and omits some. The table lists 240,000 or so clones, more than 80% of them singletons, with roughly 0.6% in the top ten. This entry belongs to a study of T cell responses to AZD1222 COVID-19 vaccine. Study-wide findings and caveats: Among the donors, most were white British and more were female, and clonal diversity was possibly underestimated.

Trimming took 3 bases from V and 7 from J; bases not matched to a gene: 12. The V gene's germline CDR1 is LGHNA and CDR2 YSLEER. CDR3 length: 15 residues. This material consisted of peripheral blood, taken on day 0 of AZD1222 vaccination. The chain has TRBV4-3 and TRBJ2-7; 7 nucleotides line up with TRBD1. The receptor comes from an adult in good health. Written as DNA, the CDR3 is TGCGCCAGCAGCCATGAGTGGGACAGAACAAGGGAGCAGTACTTC. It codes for CASSHEWDRTREQYF.